The 5 T cell receptor beta chains in this list originate from one sample, sequenced in a study of blood T cell repertoires in COVID-19. Measured with immunoSEQ multiplex PCR; TCRdb has only the in-frame clones, and not every one. The top ten clones hold around 0.3% of a sample with approximately 670,000 clones, 85% to 90% of them seen once. Source material: peripheral blood. The origin of the receptors is a woman in her late teens or twenties with acute or convalescent COVID-19.

The chain has TRBV10-3 and TRBJ1-1; unclear D gene. The length of the CDR3 is 15 residues. Trimming cost V 4 bases and J 3 bases, with 15 bases left between them. The germline V gene encodes CDR1 ENHRY and CDR2 SYGVKD. The CDR3 region has the DNA TGTGCCATCAGTGCCCCAAACGGGTCCCACACTGAAGCTTTCTTT. As protein: CAISAPNGSHTEAFF.

The chain uses TRBV7-9 and TRBJ2-5; 10 bases match TRBD1. V was pared by 3 bases and J by 4 bases, with 8 bases of the junction left unmatched. This CDR3 has 16 residues. Per germline, CDR1 SEHNR and CDR2 FQNEAQ (reference sequence). Written as DNA, the CDR3 is TGTGCCAGCAGCTTTACGACAGGGGGCGCGGGAGAGACCCAGTACTTC. Amino acid sequence: CASSFTTGGAGETQYF.

This CDR3 is CASSQEGRGSSPLHF. CDR3 coding DNA: TGCGCCAGCAGCCAAGAGGGGAGGGGGAGTTCACCCCTCCACTTT. The chain is built from TRBV4-3 and TRBJ1-6; D possibly corresponds to TRBD1 (6 bases). V was cut by 0 bases and J by 9 bases, with 12 bases left in between. The CDR3 runs to 15 residues. CDR1 is LGHNA, CDR2 YSLEER, per germline.

This clone has just one count. The rearrangement joins TRBV28 to TRBJ1-2, with D possibly TRBD1 on 6 matching bases. Germline V lookup: CDR1 MDHEN, CDR2 SYDVKM. This CDR3 has 13 residues. V dropped 4 bases and J dropped 3 bases, with 9 bases sitting between them. CDR3 sequence reads: CASSWHRDYGYTF. The DNA of the CDR3 is TGTGCCAGCAGTTGGCACAGGGACTATGGCTACACCTTC.

Comments on this clone: Additional DNA sequences in this sample encode the identical CDR3. The V and J genes are TRBV4-1 and TRBJ2-2; D is perhaps TRBD1 (6 bases). CDR1 MGHRA and CDR2 YSYEKL come from the germline V gene. V lost 1 base and J 5 bases, leaving 8 bases between the germline ends. This CDR3 has 14 amino acids. CDR3: CASSQGTGTGELFF. The CDR3 DNA is TGCGCCAGCAGCCAAGGAACAGGGACCGGGGAGCTGTTTTTT.